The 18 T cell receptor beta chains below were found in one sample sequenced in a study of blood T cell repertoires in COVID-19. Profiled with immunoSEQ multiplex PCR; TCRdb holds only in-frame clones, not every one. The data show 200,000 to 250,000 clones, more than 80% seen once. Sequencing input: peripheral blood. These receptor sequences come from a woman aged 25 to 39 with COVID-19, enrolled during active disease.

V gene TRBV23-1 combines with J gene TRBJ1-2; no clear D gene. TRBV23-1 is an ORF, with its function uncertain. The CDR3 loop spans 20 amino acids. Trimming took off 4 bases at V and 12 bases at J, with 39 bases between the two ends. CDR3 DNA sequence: TGCGCCAGCAGTCGAGGGTTTAGGGAGCCGGCGGGATCCTTCGCCTGGCACGACACCTTC. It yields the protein CASSRGFREPAGSFAWHDTF.

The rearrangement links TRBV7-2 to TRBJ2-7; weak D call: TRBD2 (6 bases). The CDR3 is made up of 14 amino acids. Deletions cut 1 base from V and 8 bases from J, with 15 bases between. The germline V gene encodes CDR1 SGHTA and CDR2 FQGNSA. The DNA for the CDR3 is TGTGCCAGCAGCTTAGGGGACTTCAACTATCAGCAGTACTTC. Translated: CASSLGDFNYQQYF.

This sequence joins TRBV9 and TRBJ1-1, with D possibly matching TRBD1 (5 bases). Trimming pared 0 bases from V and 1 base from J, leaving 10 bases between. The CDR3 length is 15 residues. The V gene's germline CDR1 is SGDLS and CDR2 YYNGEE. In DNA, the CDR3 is TGTGCCAGCAGCGTAGTGAGACAGCCGAACACTGAAGCTTTCTTT. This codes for CASSVVRQPNTEAFF.

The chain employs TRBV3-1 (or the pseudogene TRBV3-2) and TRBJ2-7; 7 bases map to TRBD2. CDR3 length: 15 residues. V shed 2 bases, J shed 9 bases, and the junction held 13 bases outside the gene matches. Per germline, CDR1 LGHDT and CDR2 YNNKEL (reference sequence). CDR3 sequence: CASSQRDYQIRGQYF. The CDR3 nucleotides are TGTGCCAGCAGCCAACGGGACTACCAAATACGAGGGCAGTACTTC.

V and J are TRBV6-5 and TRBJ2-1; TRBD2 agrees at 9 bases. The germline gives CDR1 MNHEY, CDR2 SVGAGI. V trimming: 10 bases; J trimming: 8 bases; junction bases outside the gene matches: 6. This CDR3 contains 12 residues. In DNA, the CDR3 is TGTGCCACCTTAGCGGGAGTGGATGAGCAGTTCTTC. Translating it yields CATLAGVDEQFF.

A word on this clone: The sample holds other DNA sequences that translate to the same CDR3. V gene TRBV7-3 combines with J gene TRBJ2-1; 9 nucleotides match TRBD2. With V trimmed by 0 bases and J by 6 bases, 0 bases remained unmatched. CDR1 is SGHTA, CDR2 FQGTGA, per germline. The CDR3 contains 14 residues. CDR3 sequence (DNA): TGTGCCAGCAGCTTAACAGCGGGGGGCAATGAGCAGTTCTTC. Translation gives CASSLTAGGNEQFF.

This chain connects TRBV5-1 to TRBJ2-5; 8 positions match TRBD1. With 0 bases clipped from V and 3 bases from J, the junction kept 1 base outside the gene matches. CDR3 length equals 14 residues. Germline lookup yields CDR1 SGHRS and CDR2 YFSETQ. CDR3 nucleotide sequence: TGCGCCAGCAGCTTGGGGACAGGGAAAGAGACCCAGTACTTC. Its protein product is CASSLGTGKETQYF.

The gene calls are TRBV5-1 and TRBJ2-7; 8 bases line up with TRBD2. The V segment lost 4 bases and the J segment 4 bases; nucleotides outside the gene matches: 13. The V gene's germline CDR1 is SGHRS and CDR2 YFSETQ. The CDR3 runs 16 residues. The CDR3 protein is CASSLGGGPIIYEQYF. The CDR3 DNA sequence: TGCGCCAGCAGCCTGGGCGGGGGGCCCATCATTTACGAGCAGTACTTC.

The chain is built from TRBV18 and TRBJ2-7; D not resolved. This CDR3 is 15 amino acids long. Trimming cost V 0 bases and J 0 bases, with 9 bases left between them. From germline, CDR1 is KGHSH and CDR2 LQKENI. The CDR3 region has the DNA TGTGCCAGCTCACCACCGACGAGGAGCTCCTACGAGCAGTACTTC. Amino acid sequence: CASSPPTRSSYEQYF.

The CDR3 DNA reads TGTGCCAGCAGTGAATTGCACAGGGGTAGTACTGAAGCTTTCTTT. As protein: CASSELHRGSTEAFF. This chain connects TRBV6-1 to TRBJ1-1, with TRBD1 matching 7 bases. In germline, CDR1 is MNHNS, CDR2 SASEGT. There are 15 residues in the CDR3. The trim removed 2 bases at V and 5 bases at J, leaving 8 bases unmatched.

CDR3 DNA: TGCGCCAGCAGCGCGGGTCCTACGGACACTGAAGCTTTCTTT. It specifies CASSAGPTDTEAFF. The chain couples TRBV5-1 to TRBJ1-1; D remains ambiguous. This CDR3 is built from 14 residues. V shed 4 bases and J shed 3 bases, with 13 bases lying between them. Germline V gene sequence: CDR1 SGHRS, CDR2 YFSETQ.

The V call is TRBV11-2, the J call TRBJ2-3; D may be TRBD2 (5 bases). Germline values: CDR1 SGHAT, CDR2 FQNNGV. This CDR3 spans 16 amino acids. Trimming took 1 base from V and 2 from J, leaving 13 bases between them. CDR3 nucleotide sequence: TGTGCCAGCAGCTTAGGTGTACTAGGTCCCACAGATACGCAGTATTTT. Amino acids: CASSLGVLGPTDTQYF. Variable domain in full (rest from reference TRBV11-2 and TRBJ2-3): EAGVAQSPRYKIIEKRQSVAFWCNPISGHATLYWYQQILGQGPKLLIQFQNNGVVDDSQLPKDRFSAERLKGVDSTLKIQPAKLEDSAVYLCASSLGVLGPTDTQYFGPGTRLTVL.

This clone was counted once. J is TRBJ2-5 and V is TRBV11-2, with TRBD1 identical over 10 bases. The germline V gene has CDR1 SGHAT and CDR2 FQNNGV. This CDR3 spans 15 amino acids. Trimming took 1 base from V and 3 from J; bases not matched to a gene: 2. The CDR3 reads CASSLGGTGEETQYF. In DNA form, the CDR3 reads TGTGCCAGCAGCTTAGGGGGGACAGGGGAAGAGACCCAGTACTTC.

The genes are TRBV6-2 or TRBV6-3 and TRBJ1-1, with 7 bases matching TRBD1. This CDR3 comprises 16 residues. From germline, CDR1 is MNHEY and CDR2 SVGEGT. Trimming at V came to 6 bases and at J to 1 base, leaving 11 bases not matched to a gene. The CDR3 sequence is CASSRLNRGPNTEAFF. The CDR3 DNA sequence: TGTGCCAGCAGCCGTCTTAACAGGGGACCGAACACTGAAGCTTTCTTT.

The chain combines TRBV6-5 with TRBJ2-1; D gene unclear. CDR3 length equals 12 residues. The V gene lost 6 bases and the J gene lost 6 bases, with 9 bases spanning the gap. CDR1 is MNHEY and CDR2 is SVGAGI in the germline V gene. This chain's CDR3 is CASSHRGNEQFF. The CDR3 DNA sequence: TGTGCCAGCAGCCACCGAGGCAATGAGCAGTTCTTC.

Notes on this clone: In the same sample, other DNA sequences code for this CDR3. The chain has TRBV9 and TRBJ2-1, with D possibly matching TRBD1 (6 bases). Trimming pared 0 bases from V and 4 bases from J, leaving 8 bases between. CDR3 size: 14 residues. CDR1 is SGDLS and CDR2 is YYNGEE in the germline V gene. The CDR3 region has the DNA TGTGCCAGCAGCGTAGATCAGGGGTACAATGAGCAGTTCTTC. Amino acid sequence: CASSVDQGYNEQFF.

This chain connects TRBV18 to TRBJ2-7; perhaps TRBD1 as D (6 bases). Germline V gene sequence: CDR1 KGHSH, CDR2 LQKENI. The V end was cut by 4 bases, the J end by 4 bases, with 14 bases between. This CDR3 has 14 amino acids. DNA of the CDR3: TGTGCCAGCTCACGTGGACAGAATCAATACGAGCAGTACTTC. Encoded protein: CASSRGQNQYEQYF.

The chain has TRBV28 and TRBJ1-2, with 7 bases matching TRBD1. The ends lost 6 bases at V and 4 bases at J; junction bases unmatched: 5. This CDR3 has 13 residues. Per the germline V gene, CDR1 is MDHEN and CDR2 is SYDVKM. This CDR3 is CASRQTGTYGYTF. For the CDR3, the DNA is TGTGCCAGCAGACAGACAGGGACCTATGGCTACACCTTC.